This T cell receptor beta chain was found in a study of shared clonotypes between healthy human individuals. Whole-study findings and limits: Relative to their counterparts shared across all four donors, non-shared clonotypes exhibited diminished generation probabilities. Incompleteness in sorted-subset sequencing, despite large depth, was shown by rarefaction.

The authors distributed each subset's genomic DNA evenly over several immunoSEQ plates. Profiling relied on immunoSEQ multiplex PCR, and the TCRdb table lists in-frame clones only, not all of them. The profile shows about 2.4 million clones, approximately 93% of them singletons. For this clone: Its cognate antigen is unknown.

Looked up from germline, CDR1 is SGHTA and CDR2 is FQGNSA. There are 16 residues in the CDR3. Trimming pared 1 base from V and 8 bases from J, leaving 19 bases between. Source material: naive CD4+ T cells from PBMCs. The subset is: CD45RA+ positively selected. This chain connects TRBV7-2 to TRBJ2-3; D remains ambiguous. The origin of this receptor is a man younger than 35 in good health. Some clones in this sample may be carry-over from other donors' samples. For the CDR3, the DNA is TGTGCCAGCAGCTTAGAGTGGACGAGTGGGAAAGGTACGCAGTATTTT. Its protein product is CASSLEWTSGKGTQYF.